These T cell receptor beta chains were read from a single sample in a study of shared clonotypes between healthy human individuals. Here immunoSEQ multiplex PCR was the method, and the copy in TCRdb shows in-frame clones only, minus some. Among about 380,000 clones listed, about 96% were seen once. What was sequenced was memory CD8+ T cells sorted from blood. The receptor source for this set is a man aged 30 to 39 in good health. CDR3s include the opening cysteine and the closing phenylalanine or tryptophan. Fields, in order: V gene, J gene, D gene, clone size, CDR3 DNA, CDR3 protein. D genes are given only for firm matches. Some rows mark clone size as missing; the rest say once, few, many or name a class of expanded clone.

>TRBV6-6|TRBJ2-1|TRBD2|NA
TGTGCCAGCAGTAACCTCCCGGGAGGGCCCTACAATGAGCAGTTCTTC
CASSNLPGGPYNEQFF
>TRBV5-1|TRBJ2-2|NA|NA
TGCGCCAGCAGTCTTAAGGGGTCGGAGACCGGGGAGCTGTTTTTT
CASSLKGSETGELFF
>TRBV12-5|TRBJ2-1|NA|NA
TGTGCTAGTGGTTTGGGCCGACTAGAAAATTTCGGTGAGCAGTTCTTC
CASGLGRLENFGEQFF
>TRBV27|TRBJ2-7|NA|NA
TGTGCCAGCACTATATACGAGCAGTACTTC
CASTIYEQYF
>TRBV28|TRBJ2-2|TRBD1|NA
TGTGCCAGCAGATCAGACAGGGGGCTACGCACCGGGGAGCTGTTTTTT
CASRSDRGLRTGELFF
>TRBV2|TRBJ2-5|TRBD2|NA
TGTGCCAGCAGTGATTCAACTAGCGGGAGCCCCGGGGCCCAGTACTTC
CASSDSTSGSPGAQYF
>TRBV5-1|TRBJ1-3|NA|NA
TGCGCCAGCAGCCGTGACAGCTCTGGAAACACCATATATTTT
CASSRDSSGNTIYF
>TRBV30|TRBJ2-1|TRBD1|once
TGTGCCTGGAGTGTGGGACAGGGTTGGGGTGAGCAGTTCTTC
CAWSVGQGWGEQFF
>TRBV30|TRBJ1-1|NA|few
TGTGCGGGGGCCAGGGATACTGAAGCTTTCTTT
CAGARDTEAFF
>TRBV19|TRBJ1-2|TRBD1|NA
TGTGCCAGTAGTATAGGTGGACAGGAATCCATATTGAACTATGGCTACACCTTC
CASSIGGQESILNYGYTF
>TRBV28|TRBJ1-4|TRBD1|few
TGTGCCAGCAGCCTCCGGACAGGTCGGCATAATGAAAAACTGTTTTTT
CASSLRTGRHNEKLFF